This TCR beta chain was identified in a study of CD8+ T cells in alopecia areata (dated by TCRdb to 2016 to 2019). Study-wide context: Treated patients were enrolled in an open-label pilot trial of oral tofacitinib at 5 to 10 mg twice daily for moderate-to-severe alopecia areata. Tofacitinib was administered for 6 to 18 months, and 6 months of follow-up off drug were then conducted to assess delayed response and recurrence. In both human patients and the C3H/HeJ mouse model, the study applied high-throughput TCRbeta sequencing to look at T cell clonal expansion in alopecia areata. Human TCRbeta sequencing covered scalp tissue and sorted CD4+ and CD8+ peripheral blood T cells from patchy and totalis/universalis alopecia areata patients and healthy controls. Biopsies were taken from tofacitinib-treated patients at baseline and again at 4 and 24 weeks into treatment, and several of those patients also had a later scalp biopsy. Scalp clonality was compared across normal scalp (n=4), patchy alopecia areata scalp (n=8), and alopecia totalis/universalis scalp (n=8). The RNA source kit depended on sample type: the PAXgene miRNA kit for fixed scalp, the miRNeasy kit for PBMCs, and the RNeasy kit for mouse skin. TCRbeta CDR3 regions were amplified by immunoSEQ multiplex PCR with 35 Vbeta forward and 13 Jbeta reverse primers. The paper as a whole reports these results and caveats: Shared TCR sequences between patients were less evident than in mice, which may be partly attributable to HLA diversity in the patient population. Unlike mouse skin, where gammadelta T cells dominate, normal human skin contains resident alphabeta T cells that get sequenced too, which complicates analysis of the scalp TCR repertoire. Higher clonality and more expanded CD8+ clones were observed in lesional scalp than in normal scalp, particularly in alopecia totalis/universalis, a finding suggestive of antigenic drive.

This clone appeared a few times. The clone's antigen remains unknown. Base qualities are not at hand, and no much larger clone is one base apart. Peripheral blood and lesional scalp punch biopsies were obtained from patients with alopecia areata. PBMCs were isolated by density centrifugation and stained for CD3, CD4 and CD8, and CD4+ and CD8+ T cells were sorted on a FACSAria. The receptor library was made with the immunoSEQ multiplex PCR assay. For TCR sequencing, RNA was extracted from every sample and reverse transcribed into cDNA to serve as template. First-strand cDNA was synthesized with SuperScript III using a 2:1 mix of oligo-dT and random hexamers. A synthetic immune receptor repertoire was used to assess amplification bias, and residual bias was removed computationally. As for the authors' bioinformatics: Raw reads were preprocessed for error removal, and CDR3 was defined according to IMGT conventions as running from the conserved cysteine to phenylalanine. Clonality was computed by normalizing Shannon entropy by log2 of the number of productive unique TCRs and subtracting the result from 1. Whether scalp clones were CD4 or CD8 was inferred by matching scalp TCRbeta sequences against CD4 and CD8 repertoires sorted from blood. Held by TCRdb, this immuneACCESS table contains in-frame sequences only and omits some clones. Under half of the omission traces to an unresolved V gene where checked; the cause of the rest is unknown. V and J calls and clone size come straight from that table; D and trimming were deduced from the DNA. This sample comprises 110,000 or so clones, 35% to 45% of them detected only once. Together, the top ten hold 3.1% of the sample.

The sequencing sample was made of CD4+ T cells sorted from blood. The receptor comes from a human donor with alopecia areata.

The CDR3 reads CASSLAGITDTQYF. The nucleotide sequence is given as TGTGCCAGCAGCTTAGCCGGGATCACAGATACGCAGTATTTT. The chain joins TRBV7-3 to TRBJ2-3, and possibly TRBD2, on 5 matching bases. Taken from cysteine to phenylalanine, the CDR3 has 14 residues. Of the read, only the CDR3 DNA is kept; its 42 bases are in frame from base 1. The germline V gene provides CDR1 SGHTA and CDR2 FQGTGA. Relative to germline, V is 2 bases shorter and J is 2 bases shorter, with 8 bases between their ends.